The 8 T cell receptor beta chains reported below all come from one sample, sequenced in a study of T cell responses to AZD1222 COVID-19 vaccine (TCRdb year 2021). The sample's time point label is to be understood as: baseline before first vaccination. Library preparation used the immunoSEQ multiplex PCR assay. TCRdb limited this immuneACCESS table to in-frame rearrangements with V and J called. A share of clones is missing; checked studies link under half to unresolved V genes, and the rest is unexplained. Here the sample has roughly 78,000 clones; 82% occur a single time. Approximately 2.9% of the sample is held by the ten biggest clonotypes. Sample: peripheral blood, taken on day 0 of AZD1222 vaccination. Receptors originate from an adult in good health.

This chain joins TRBV5-1 and TRBJ1-1; TRBD1 is a possible D gene (5 bases). The germline CDR1 and CDR2 sequences are SGHRS and YFSETQ. This CDR3 is built from 14 residues. Between the trimmed V and J ends, which lost 0 bases and 6 bases, there was a span of 12 bases. In nucleotides, the CDR3 is TGCGCCAGCAGCTTGGGAGGGGAAGTGCCTGAAGCTTTCTTT. Protein product: CASSLGGEVPEAFF.

This clone has more than one count but fewer than ten. The V gene is TRBV19, the J gene TRBJ1-5, with TRBD1 matching 7 bases. V gave up 5 bases and J gave up 6 bases; unmatched junction bases: 10. CDR1 and CDR2 from the germline V gene are LNHDA and SQIVND (reference sequence). The CDR3 has 15 amino acids. The CDR3 sequence is CASSPLPGQSQPQHF. The CDR3 DNA reads TGTGCCAGTAGTCCCCTCCCGGGACAGAGTCAGCCCCAGCATTTT.

The DNA of the CDR3 is TGTGCCAGCAGCGTAGACGCAGGGGGCCAAGAGACCCAGTACTTC. Encoded protein: CASSVDAGGQETQYF. The gene calls are TRBV9 and TRBJ2-5; the match to TRBD1 covers 7 bases. The CDR3 consists of 15 residues. The germline V gene has CDR1 SGDLS and CDR2 YYNGEE. V was pared by 0 bases and J by 1 base, with 3 bases of the junction left unmatched.

This clone is a singleton in its sample. The chain links TRBV10-3 to TRBJ1-1; D ambiguous. CDR1 and CDR2 (germline): ENHRY, SYGVKD. This CDR3 is built from 16 residues. The ends were cut back, 1 base at V and 0 bases at J, with 12 bases in the middle. CDR3 sequence: CAISEFDGPMNTEAFF. CDR3 sequence (DNA): TGTGCCATCAGTGAGTTCGACGGCCCCATGAACACTGAAGCTTTCTTT.

This clone has more than one count but fewer than ten. The chain has TRBV11-3 and TRBJ2-1, with D possibly TRBD2 on 5 matching bases. The CDR3 has 13 residues. Trimming took off 2 bases at V and 9 bases at J, with 11 bases between the two ends. Germline V CDR1 and CDR2: SGHNT, YENEEA. The CDR3 spells CASSLLRGSEQFF. The CDR3 bases are TGTGCCAGCAGCTTATTACGTGGGAGTGAGCAGTTCTTC.

This chain connects TRBV14 to TRBJ2-3, with unresolved D. The germline V gene has CDR1 SGHDN and CDR2 FVKESK. The CDR3 spans 14 residues. Trimming removed 2 bases at V and 2 bases at J, with 8 bases between. CDR3 protein: CASSQRDFTDTQYF. CDR3 nucleotide sequence: TGTGCCAGCAGCCAAAGGGATTTCACAGATACGCAGTATTTT. Full variable domain (missing parts from reference TRBV14 and TRBJ2-3): EAGVTQFPSHSVIEKGQTVTLRCDPISGHDNLYWYRRVMGKEIKFLLHFVKESKQDESGMPNNRFLAERTGGTYSTLKVQPAELEDSGVYFCASSQRDFTDTQYFGPGTRLTVL.

The genes are TRBV14 and TRBJ1-1, with 7 bases lining up with TRBD1. CDR3 length: 17 amino acids. The V gene's germline CDR1 is SGHDN and CDR2 FVKESK. J lost 1 base, V lost 2 bases, and 10 bases had no gene match. The CDR3 sequence is CASSQQPTGNTNTEAFF. Here the CDR3 DNA reads TGTGCCAGCAGCCAACAACCGACAGGGAATACGAACACTGAAGCTTTCTTT.

V is TRBV3-1 (or the pseudogene TRBV3-2) and J is TRBJ2-7; D remains unclear. Germline V gene sequence: CDR1 LGHDT, CDR2 YNNKEL (reference sequence). Trimming took off 8 bases at V and 3 bases at J, with 14 bases between the two ends. This CDR3 contains 13 residues. The CDR3 here is CASAKGLYYEQYF. DNA of the CDR3: TGTGCCAGCGCCAAGGGCCTTTACTACGAGCAGTACTTC.